This TCR beta chain was sequenced during a study of blood T cell repertoires in COVID-19. This table comes from immunoSEQ multiplex PCR, and its TCRdb copy is limited to in-frame clones, with some not included. Here the sample spans over 250,000 clones, about 91% being singletons. With 5 bases clipped from V and 7 bases from J, the junction kept 7 bases outside the gene matches. Germline V gene sequence: CDR1 SGHTA, CDR2 FQGTGA. The CDR3 spans 15 residues. The sequencing sample was made of PBMCs or T cells enriched from blood (not recorded which). The rearrangement links TRBV7-3 to TRBJ2-1, with 11 bases lining up with TRBD2. This TCR was sampled from a woman between 18 and 29 years old who had recovered from COVID-19. CDR3 DNA sequence: TGTGCCAGCAGCACCTTAGCGGGAGGGACGAATGAGCAGTTCTTC. Translating gives CASSTLAGGTNEQFF.